These 21 T cell receptor beta chains were sequenced from one sample in a study of control samples from healthy donors and cancer patients. Method: immunoSEQ multiplex PCR; TCRdb's copy keeps in-frame clones and lacks some. The sample records about 180,000 clones, approximately 92% being singletons. The sample was blood. These receptors originate from a man aged 25 to 40 in good health.

This rearrangement joins TRBV19 to TRBJ1-5, with 8 positions matching TRBD1. J gave up 1 base and V 5 bases, and 4 bases lay outside the gene matches. CDR1 is LNHDA, CDR2 SQIVND, per germline (reference sequence). This CDR3 is 15 amino acids long. The CDR3 coding sequence is TGTGCCAGTAGTCCTACAGGGGGGAGCAATCAGCCCCAGCATTTT. It encodes CASSPTGGSNQPQHF.

CDR3: CASNPGGNTEAFF. CDR3 DNA sequence: TGTGCCAGTAATCCTGGCGGGAACACTGAAGCTTTCTTT. The chain joins TRBV19 to TRBJ1-1, with D unresolved. The CDR3 is 13 amino acids. CDR1 is LNHDA, CDR2 SQIVND, per germline (reference sequence). With 7 bases removed from V and 1 base from J, the gap between germline ends came to 10 bases.

V and J are TRBV27 and TRBJ2-7; D ambiguous. V was trimmed by 5 bases and J by 2 bases, leaving 7 bases between them. Per germline, CDR1 MNHEY and CDR2 SMNVEV (reference sequence). The CDR3 is 12 amino acids. CDR3 sequence: CASSPTTYEQYF. CDR3 bases: TGTGCCAGCAGTCCTACGACCTACGAGCAGTACTTC.

The chain combines TRBV6-5 with TRBJ1-6, with D hard to call. Trimming shortened V by 10 bases and J by 4 bases, and 11 bases separated the two germline ends. Germline CDR1 MNHEY, CDR2 SVGAGI. The CDR3 is 13 residues long. The CDR3 DNA is TGTGCCACCGGACGGGATTATAATTCACCCCTCCACTTT. Its protein is CATGRDYNSPLHF.

The V call is TRBV29-1, the J call TRBJ2-5; D is undetermined. CDR3 length: 13 amino acids. Per germline, CDR1 SQVTM and CDR2 ANQGSEA. Trimming removed 2 bases from V and 5 bases from J, with 12 bases in between. DNA of the CDR3: TGCAGCGTTGAAAACAATTTTAGGGAGACCCAGTACTTC. It encodes CSVENNFRETQYF.

This clone was detected once. The chain carries TRBV5-1 and TRBJ2-4, with 8 bases lining up with TRBD2. The trim removed 2 bases at V and 7 bases at J, leaving 8 bases unmatched. The CDR3 runs 15 residues. Germline CDR1 and CDR2: SGHRS and YFSETQ. CDR3 DNA sequence: TGCGCCAGCAGCTTTACTAGCGGTCTGGAGAACATTCAGTACTTC. Protein: CASSFTSGLENIQYF.

The chain combines TRBV6-5 with TRBJ2-3; D gene ambiguous. This CDR3 contains 13 residues. Per germline, CDR1 MNHEY and CDR2 SVGAGI. Trimming removed 6 bases from V and 2 bases from J, with 9 bases in between. CDR3 DNA: TGTGCCAGCAGCCGGACCCCCACAGATACGCAGTATTTT. Its protein is CASSRTPTDTQYF.

The chain carries TRBV2 and TRBJ2-5; D is ambiguous. V lost 4 bases, J lost 5 bases, and 5 bases lay in between. The CDR3 has 11 amino acids. Per the germline V gene, CDR1 is SNHLY and CDR2 is FYNNEI. The DNA for the CDR3 is TGTGCCAGCAGTGTTTGGGAGACCCAGTACTTC. This codes for CASSVWETQYF.

V gene TRBV19 combines with J gene TRBJ2-2; the match to TRBD1 covers 8 bases. Germline assignment: CDR1 LNHDA and CDR2 SQIVND (reference sequence). V lost 3 bases and J lost 6; bases outside the gene matches: 3. The CDR3 has 14 amino acids. CDR3 protein: CASSMTGASGELFF. As DNA, the CDR3 is TGTGCCAGTAGTATGACAGGGGCGTCCGGGGAGCTGTTTTTT.

The J gene is TRBJ2-1, the V gene TRBV5-4, with TRBD2 identical over 7 bases. Germline V gene data show CDR1 as SGHNT and CDR2 as YYREEE (reference sequence). The CDR3 is 15 amino acids. Losses at the gene ends were 2 bases for V and 1 base for J; bases not matched to a gene: 3. The CDR3 loop reads CASSFSGRSYNEQFF. CDR3 nucleotides: TGTGCCAGCAGCTTCTCCGGGAGGTCCTACAATGAGCAGTTCTTC.

CDR3 region: CASSLKQGMNEKLFF. The CDR3 DNA reads TGTGCCAGCAGCTTGAAGCAGGGTATGAATGAAAAACTGTTTTTT. This chain uses TRBV5-4 with TRBJ1-4; perhaps TRBD1 as D (5 bases). V was cut by 1 base and J by 5 bases, with 12 bases left in between. Germline V gives CDR1 SGHNT, CDR2 YYREEE (reference sequence). This CDR3 comprises 15 residues. Filled out from reference TRBV5-4 and TRBJ1-4, the complete variable domain reads ETGVTQSPTHLIKTRGQQVTLRCSSQSGHNTVSWYQQALGQGPQFIFQYYREEENGRGNFPPRFSGLQFPNYSSELNVNALELDDSALYLCASSLKQGMNEKLFFGSGTQLSVL.

The V call is TRBV9, the J call TRBJ1-3, with unresolved D. The ends were cut back, 1 base at V and 4 bases at J, with 6 bases in the middle. The CDR3 is 13 residues long. Germline V gene sequence: CDR1 SGDLS, CDR2 YYNGEE. CDR3 amino acids: CASSVREGNTIYF. DNA for the CDR3: TGTGCCAGCAGCGTAAGAGAGGGAAACACCATATATTTT.

The J gene is TRBJ2-4, the V gene TRBV7-9; D may be TRBD1 (5 bases). The germline CDR1 and CDR2 sequences are SEHNR and FQNEAQ (reference sequence). V shed 6 bases and J shed 8 bases, with 14 bases lying between them. The CDR3 has 13 residues. The CDR3 region has the DNA TGTGCCAGCAGTCGCAGGGATGTAGACATTCAGTACTTC. Its translation: CASSRRDVDIQYF.

The chain joins TRBV7-3 to TRBJ1-1; TRBD1 matches at 8 bases. Losses at the gene ends were 5 bases for V and 9 bases for J; bases not matched to a gene: 5. The CDR3 covers 12 residues. Germline V lookup: CDR1 SGHTA, CDR2 FQGTGA. The DNA for the CDR3 is TGTGCCAGCAGCCATGGACAGGGTAAAGCTTTCTTT. Its protein is CASSHGQGKAFF.

V usage is TRBV9 and J usage is TRBJ1-1; the D gene is possibly TRBD1 (5 bases). The length of the CDR3 is 16 residues. The V gene's germline CDR1 is SGDLS and CDR2 YYNGEE. Deletions cut 1 base from V and 5 bases from J, with 18 bases between. The CDR3 nucleotides read TGTGCCAGCAGCGTATATGGTGGGGCCCTCGGGACTGAAGCTTTCTTT. Protein: CASSVYGGALGTEAFF.

The chain is built from TRBV12-5 and TRBJ2-7, with D possibly matching TRBD2 (6 bases). Germline V gives CDR1 LGHNT, CDR2 FRNRAP. Trimming took 1 base from V and 1 from J, leaving 8 bases between them. This CDR3 region has 14 residues. This CDR3 is CASGLGGTSYEQYF. The CDR3 region has the DNA TGTGCTAGTGGTTTGGGAGGGACTTCCTACGAGCAGTACTTC.

The rearrangement links TRBV11-2 to TRBJ2-7; 9 positions agree with TRBD1. The germline V gene has CDR1 SGHAT and CDR2 FQNNGV. The ends lost 0 bases at V and 3 bases at J; junction bases unmatched: 9. The CDR3 extends over 17 amino acids. The CDR3 here is CASSLDWTGAPIYEQYF. CDR3 DNA sequence: TGTGCCAGCAGCTTAGATTGGACAGGGGCCCCCATCTACGAGCAGTACTTC.

The chain links TRBV6-2 or TRBV6-3 to TRBJ2-7; TRBD1 might be the D (6 bases). Looked up from germline, CDR1 is MNHEY and CDR2 is SVGEGT. The length of the CDR3 is 16 residues. V lost 0 bases and J 5 bases, leaving 17 bases between the germline ends. The CDR3 reads CASSYSAGRGKDEQYF. CDR3 sequence (DNA): TGTGCCAGCAGTTACTCCGCGGGCAGGGGTAAAGACGAGCAGTACTTC.

This clone is a singleton in its sample. V gene TRBV4-1 combines with J gene TRBJ2-4, with D unclear. The CDR3 is 17 amino acids. V was trimmed by 0 bases and J by 0 bases, leaving 12 bases between them. Germline-derived CDR1 and CDR2 are MGHRA and YSYEKL. Here the CDR3 DNA reads TGCGCCAGCAGCCAAGAAGGTGGAATCCTAGCCAAAAACATTCAGTACTTC. Residues: CASSQEGGILAKNIQYF.

The rearrangement links TRBV29-1 to TRBJ2-2; tentatively, D is TRBD2 (6 bases). V gave up 6 bases and J gave up 5 bases, with 16 bases separating them. The CDR3 extends over 14 amino acids. CDR1 is SQVTM and CDR2 is ANQGSEA in the germline V gene. DNA of the CDR3: TGCAGCGTCGCGGGGCAGGGAAAAACCGGGGAGCTGTTTTTT. It codes for CSVAGQGKTGELFF.

The V call is TRBV19, the J call TRBJ1-2, with TRBD1 identical over 9 bases. The CDR3 totals 15 residues. Germline trimming cut 3 bases from V and 3 bases from J; bases unmatched to any gene: 5. Germline CDR1 LNHDA, CDR2 SQIVND (reference sequence). CDR3 nucleotide sequence: TGTGCCAGTAGTATTGGGACAGGGCTGCACTATGGCTACACCTTC. Translation: CASSIGTGLHYGYTF.